The text below deals with one T cell receptor (beta chain). The antigen remains undetermined. The repertoire was sequenced with immunoSEQ multiplex PCR; TCRdb's copy has only in-frame clones and lacks some. The data hold some 26,000 clones, with roughly 80% observed a single time. This sample was taken from a study of a mutant IDH1 vaccine in newly diagnosed glioma. Study information: First vaccine doses came 4-6 weeks after radiotherapy alone, or with temozolomide cycles. Earlier therapy was either radiotherapy, temozolomide, or both, and most got both. General study points: Changes in the top peripheral T cell clonotypes seemingly had no bearing on pseudoprogression.

Noted time point: week 23, last vaccination. One vaccine dose held 300 ug of mutant IDH1 20-mer peptide and came with topical imiquimod. The CDR3 has 15 amino acids. The V and J ends lost 5 bases and 3 bases, in that order; junction bases with no gene match: 5. Germline CDR1 is MNHNY and CDR2 is SVGAGI (reference sequence). Sequenced here: PBMCs, sampled from a glioma patient whose treatment included an IDH1 peptide vaccine. This clonotype was sampled from a woman aged 30 to 39 with glioma. The chain joins TRBV6-6 to TRBJ1-5, with TRBD1 identical over 9 bases. The CDR3 protein is CASSGTGTSNQPQHF. DNA of the CDR3: TGTGCCAGCAGTGGGACAGGGACTTCCAATCAGCCCCAGCATTTT.